This T cell receptor (beta chain) comes out of a study of Graves' ophthalmopathy and Graves' hyperthyroidism. RNA transcripts provided the template for amplifying TCR beta CDR3 regions. Investigators did first-round RT-PCR with HTBI primers, then second-round multiplex PCR. MiXCR, applied by TCRdb to the multiplex PCR reads, yields one record per CDR3 protein. The table records roughly 230,000 distinct CDR3 sequences, around a fifth of them present only once. The table lists this clonotype with a few counts. The germline gives CDR1 MDHEN, CDR2 SYDVKM. The V segment lost 5 bases and the J segment 2 bases; nucleotides outside the gene matches: 5. This CDR3 is 15 amino acids long. From fresh peripheral blood, approximately 10 ml in volume, the PBMCs were obtained.

The receptor was derived from a woman aged 50 to 65 with Graves' ophthalmopathy. Sequenced material: peripheral blood. This sequence joins TRBV28 and TRBJ2-7; 11 bases align to TRBD2. Written as DNA, the CDR3 is TGTGCCAGCAGTAACCTAGCGGGAGGCCCCTACGAGCAGTACTTC. This translates into CASSNLAGGPYEQYF.